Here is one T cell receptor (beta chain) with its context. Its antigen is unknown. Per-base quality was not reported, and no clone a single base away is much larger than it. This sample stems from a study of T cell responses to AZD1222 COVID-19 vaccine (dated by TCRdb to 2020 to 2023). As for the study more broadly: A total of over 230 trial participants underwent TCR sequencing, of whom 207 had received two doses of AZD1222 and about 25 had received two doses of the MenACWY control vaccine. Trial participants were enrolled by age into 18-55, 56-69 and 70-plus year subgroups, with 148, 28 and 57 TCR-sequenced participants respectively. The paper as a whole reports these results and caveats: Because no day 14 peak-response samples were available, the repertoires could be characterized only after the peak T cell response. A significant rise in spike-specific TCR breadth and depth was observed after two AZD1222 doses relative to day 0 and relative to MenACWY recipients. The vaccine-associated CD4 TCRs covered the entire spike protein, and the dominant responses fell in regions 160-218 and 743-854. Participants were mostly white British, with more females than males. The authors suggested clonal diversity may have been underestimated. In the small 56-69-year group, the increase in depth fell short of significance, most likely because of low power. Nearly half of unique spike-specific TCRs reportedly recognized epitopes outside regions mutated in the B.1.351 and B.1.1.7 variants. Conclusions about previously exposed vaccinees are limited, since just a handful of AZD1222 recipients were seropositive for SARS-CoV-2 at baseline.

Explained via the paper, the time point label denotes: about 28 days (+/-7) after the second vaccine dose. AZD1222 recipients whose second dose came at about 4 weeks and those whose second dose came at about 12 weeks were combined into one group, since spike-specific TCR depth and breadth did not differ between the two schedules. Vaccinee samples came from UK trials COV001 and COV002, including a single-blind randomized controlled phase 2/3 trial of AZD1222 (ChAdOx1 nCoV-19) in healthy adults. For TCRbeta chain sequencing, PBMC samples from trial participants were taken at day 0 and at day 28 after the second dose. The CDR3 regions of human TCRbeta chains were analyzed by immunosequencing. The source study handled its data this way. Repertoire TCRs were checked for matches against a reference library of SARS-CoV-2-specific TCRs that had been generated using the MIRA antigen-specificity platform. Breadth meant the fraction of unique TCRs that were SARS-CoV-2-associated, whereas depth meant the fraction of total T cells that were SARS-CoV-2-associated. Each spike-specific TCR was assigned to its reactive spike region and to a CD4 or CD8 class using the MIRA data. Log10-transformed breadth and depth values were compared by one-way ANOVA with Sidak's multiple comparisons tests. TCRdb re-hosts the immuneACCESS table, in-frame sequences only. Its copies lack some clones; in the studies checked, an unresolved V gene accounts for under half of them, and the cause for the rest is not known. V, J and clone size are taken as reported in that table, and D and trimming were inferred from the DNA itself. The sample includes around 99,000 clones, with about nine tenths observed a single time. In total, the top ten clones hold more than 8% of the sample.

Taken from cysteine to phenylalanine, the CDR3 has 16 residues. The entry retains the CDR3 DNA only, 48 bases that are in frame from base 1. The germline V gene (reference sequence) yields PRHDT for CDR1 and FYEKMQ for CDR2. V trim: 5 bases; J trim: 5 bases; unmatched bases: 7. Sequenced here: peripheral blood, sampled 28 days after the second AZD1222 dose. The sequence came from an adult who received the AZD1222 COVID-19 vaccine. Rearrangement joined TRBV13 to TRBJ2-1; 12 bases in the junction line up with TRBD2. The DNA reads TGTGCCAGCAGCCGTCCCCTAGCGGGGGGGAACAATGAGCAGTTCTTC. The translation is CASSRPLAGGNNEQFF.